These 30 T cell receptor beta chains were sequenced from one sample in a study of shared clonotypes between healthy human individuals. Sequencing used immunoSEQ multiplex PCR; TCRdb keeps in-frame clones, though not all of them. Here the sample spans almost 750,000 clones, approximately 72% being singletons. Sequenced material: memory CD4+ T cells sorted from blood. The subset is: CD45RA-negative fraction. These receptors were taken from a woman in her thirties in good health.

This chain links TRBV28 with TRBJ2-1, with a possible D match to TRBD1 (6 bases). Germline V gene data show CDR1 as MDHEN and CDR2 as SYDVKM. The CDR3 contains 13 residues. With 7 bases removed from V and 8 bases from J, the gap between germline ends came to 15 bases. In DNA, the CDR3 is TGTGCCAGCACCCAAAACGAGGGGGATGAGCAGTTCTTC. This sequence encodes CASTQNEGDEQFF.

This CDR3 reads CASSIGQGSTGELFF. Written as DNA, the CDR3 is TGTGCCAGCAGCATCGGACAGGGTTCCACCGGGGAGCTGTTTTTT. This sequence joins TRBV11-3 and TRBJ2-2, with 8 bases aligning to TRBD1. The CDR3 totals 15 residues. The germline V gene has CDR1 SGHNT and CDR2 YENEEA. Germline trimming cut 5 bases from V and 4 bases from J; bases unmatched to any gene: 6.

Notes on this clone: Different DNA sequences within this sample yield the same CDR3. The chain uses TRBV18 and TRBJ2-7; TRBD1 aligns across 7 bases. Germline V gene data show CDR1 as KGHSH and CDR2 as LQKENI. CDR3 length: 14 amino acids. Germline trimming cut 5 bases from V and 2 bases from J; bases unmatched to any gene: 6. The CDR3 is CASSTRQGPYEQYF. CDR3 nucleotide sequence: TGTGCCAGCTCAACGAGACAGGGCCCCTACGAGCAGTACTTC.

Written as DNA, the CDR3 is TGTGCCAGCTCACCAGTTACCGGGAGTTTGGACACCATATATTTT. This encodes CASSPVTGSLDTIYF. The genes are TRBV18 and TRBJ1-3; D remains ambiguous. Germline CDR1 KGHSH, CDR2 LQKENI. V gave up 2 bases and J gave up 8 bases, with 16 bases separating them. The CDR3 spans 15 residues. Full variable domain (outside the CDR3, taken from reference TRBV18 and TRBJ1-3): NAGVMQNPRHLVRRRGQEARLRCSPMKGHSHVYWYRQLPEEGLKFMVYLQKENIIDESGMPKERFSAEFPKEGPSILRIQQVVRGDSAAYFCASSPVTGSLDTIYFGEGSWLTVV.

CDR3 sequence (DNA): TGTGCCAGCAGTTTCCAGCGGTTCTCCTACAATGAGCAGTTCTTC. This sequence encodes CASSFQRFSYNEQFF. The chain uses TRBV28 and TRBJ2-1; a possible D gene is TRBD2 (5 bases). Looked up from germline, CDR1 is MDHEN and CDR2 is SYDVKM. The CDR3 has 15 amino acids. Trimming removed 3 bases from V and 0 bases from J, with 9 bases in between.

J is TRBJ1-5 and V is TRBV15; D perhaps matches TRBD1 (5 bases). CDR3 size: 18 residues. Trimming pared 5 bases from V and 5 bases from J, leaving 25 bases between. Germline V gives CDR1 LNHNV, CDR2 YYDKDF (reference sequence). CDR3 protein: CATSQEPQGRSSDQPQHF. CDR3 nucleotides: TGTGCCACCAGCCAAGAGCCCCAGGGAAGGTCGTCGGATCAGCCCCAGCATTTT.

In the case of this clone: Other DNA sequences in this specimen translate into the identical CDR3. The rearrangement joins TRBV5-1 to TRBJ1-1; the match to TRBD1 covers 9 bases. The CDR3 consists of 14 residues. Germline loops: CDR1 SGHRS, CDR2 YFSETQ. With V trimmed by 4 bases and J by 10 bases, 11 bases remained unmatched. Here the CDR3 reads CASSPEGQGMGAFF. CDR3 in DNA: TGCGCCAGCAGCCCAGAGGGACAGGGTATGGGAGCTTTCTTT.

The rearrangement uses TRBV4-1 and TRBJ1-3; 7 bases are shared with TRBD1. CDR3 length equals 17 residues. The ends lost 0 bases at V and 3 bases at J; junction bases unmatched: 8. Germline V CDR1 and CDR2: MGHRA, YSYEKL. CDR3 sequence: CASSQDFRDSNGNTIYF. Written as DNA, the CDR3 is TGCGCCAGCAGCCAAGATTTTCGGGACAGTAATGGAAACACCATATATTTT.

The sample holds a few counts of this clone. The identical CDR3 is also encoded by other nucleotide sequences in the sample. The chain carries TRBV6-5 and TRBJ2-7; D is unresolved. The V end lost 2 bases, the J end lost 5 bases, and 10 bases lay between the germline ends. From germline, CDR1 is MNHEY and CDR2 SVGAGI. The CDR3 consists of 13 residues. This CDR3 is CASSYNPSHEQYF. The DNA for the CDR3 is TGTGCCAGCAGTTACAACCCCTCTCACGAGCAGTACTTC.

The chain has TRBV15 and TRBJ2-5, with a possible D match to TRBD2 (5 bases). This CDR3 is 13 amino acids long. Germline V gives CDR1 LNHNV, CDR2 YYDKDF (reference sequence). Trimming stripped 5 bases from V and 5 bases from J, with 12 bases between. The CDR3 sequence: CATSADLAETQYF. Written as DNA, the CDR3 is TGTGCCACCAGCGCGGACTTGGCCGAGACCCAGTACTTC.

The chain has TRBV28 and TRBJ1-3; D gene ambiguous. CDR3 length: 14 amino acids. Germline-derived CDR1 and CDR2 are MDHEN and SYDVKM. The V end lost 4 bases, the J end lost 4 bases, and 11 bases lay between the germline ends. CDR3 sequence reads: CASSSEVGGNTIYF. The DNA of the CDR3 is TGTGCCAGCAGTTCCGAGGTGGGAGGAAACACCATATATTTT.

There are a few counts of this clone. Within the sample, other DNA sequences also encode this same CDR3. The V call is TRBV4-2, the J call TRBJ1-3; D is unresolved. CDR3 size: 16 residues. CDR1 is LGHNA and CDR2 is YNFKEQ in the germline V gene. With 0 bases removed from V and 0 bases from J, the gap between germline ends came to 9 bases. This CDR3 reads CASSQDRARSGNTIYF. As DNA, the CDR3 is TGTGCCAGCAGCCAAGATCGGGCGCGCTCTGGAAACACCATATATTTT.

This sequence joins TRBV29-1 and TRBJ2-5, with 7 bases aligning to TRBD2. This CDR3 has 13 residues. J lost 9 bases, V lost 0 bases, and 7 bases had no gene match. Germline V gene lookup returns CDR1 SQVTM and CDR2 ANQGSEA. This CDR3 reads CSVEESPGGAQYF. For the CDR3, the DNA is TGCAGCGTTGAAGAATCCCCTGGGGGGGCCCAGTACTTC.

The genes are TRBV18 and TRBJ2-7; D perhaps matches TRBD2 (5 bases). This CDR3 has 14 amino acids. CDR1 and CDR2 (germline): KGHSH, LQKENI. Trimming pared 4 bases from V and 0 bases from J, leaving 10 bases between. In DNA form, the CDR3 reads TGTGCCAGCTCACGCGGAGGCATCTCCTACGAGCAGTACTTC. Translated, it gives CASSRGGISYEQYF.

Only one count was recorded for this clone. The chain uses TRBV28 and TRBJ1-2, with 8 bases identical to TRBD1. The CDR3 contains 15 residues. Germline V gives CDR1 MDHEN, CDR2 SYDVKM. With 5 bases clipped from V and 0 bases from J, the junction kept 5 bases outside the gene matches. DNA of the CDR3: TGTGCCAGCAGTGGACAGGGCCACCCTAACTATGGCTACACCTTC. It is translated as CASSGQGHPNYGYTF.

The chain uses TRBV16 and TRBJ2-7; D is unclear. The germline CDR1 and CDR2 sequences are KGHSY and FQNENV. V lost 4 bases and J 0 bases, leaving 10 bases between the germline ends. CDR3 length equals 14 residues. The CDR3 sequence: CASSPNGASYEQYF. The CDR3 DNA is TGTGCCAGCAGCCCAAACGGCGCCTCCTACGAGCAGTACTTC.

The chain recombines TRBV30 with TRBJ1-3; TRBD1 aligns across 7 bases. V shed 0 bases, J shed 0 bases, and the junction held 8 bases outside the gene matches. CDR1 is GTSNPN, CDR2 SVGIG, per germline (reference sequence). The CDR3 extends over 17 amino acids. The CDR3 DNA reads TGTGCCTGGAGTGTACAGACAGGGCTGAGCTCTGGAAACACCATATATTTT. Amino acids: CAWSVQTGLSSGNTIYF.

This rearrangement joins TRBV27 to TRBJ1-5; a weak D match, TRBD1 (5 bases). V lost 2 bases, J lost 0 bases, and 11 bases lay in between. The CDR3 runs to 16 residues. CDR1 is MNHEY and CDR2 is SMNVEV in the germline V gene (reference sequence). This CDR3 reads CASSLRGDYSNQPQHF. The CDR3 coding sequence is TGTGCCAGCAGTTTAAGAGGGGATTATAGCAATCAGCCCCAGCATTTT.

The gene calls are TRBV6-6 and TRBJ1-2, with 8 bases identical to TRBD1. Trimming cost V 6 bases and J 0 bases; bases outside gene matches: 6. The length of the CDR3 is 15 residues. Germline CDR1 MNHNY, CDR2 SVGAGI (reference sequence). The CDR3: CASSPGQGTNYGYTF. The CDR3 nucleotides read TGTGCCAGCAGCCCCGGACAGGGAACTAACTATGGCTACACCTTC.

This clone was detected once. The chain combines TRBV2 with TRBJ2-1; weak D call: TRBD1 (5 bases). Germline CDR1 and CDR2: SNHLY and FYNNEI. The CDR3 loop spans 12 amino acids. The V end was cut by 2 bases, the J end by 8 bases, with 7 bases between. Here the CDR3 DNA reads TGTGCCAGCAGTGAACAGGGCTATGAGCAGTTCTTC. It codes for CASSEQGYEQFF.

This clone has more than one count but fewer than ten. The chain uses TRBV28 and TRBJ2-3, with a possible D match to TRBD2 (6 bases). Looked up from germline, CDR1 is MDHEN and CDR2 is SYDVKM. Trimming took off 5 bases at V and 8 bases at J, with 17 bases between the two ends. The CDR3 runs to 14 residues. Here the CDR3 reads CASSLTGTLSTQYF. The DNA of the CDR3 is TGTGCCAGCAGTCTAACCGGGACTCTTAGTACGCAGTATTTT.

The J gene is TRBJ2-1, the V gene TRBV30; TRBD2 matches at 8 bases. CDR3 length: 14 amino acids. Per germline, CDR1 GTSNPN and CDR2 SVGIG (reference sequence). Unmatched junction bases numbered 10, after V lost 3 bases and J lost 9 bases. The CDR3 nucleotides read TGTGCCTGGAGAAGCGGGAGTGGTCGAAGTGAGCAGTTCTTC. Its translation is CAWRSGSGRSEQFF.

The V gene is TRBV7-2, the J gene TRBJ1-6; D not certain. The germline V and J ends were trimmed by 3 bases and 9 bases, with 15 bases remaining between them. This CDR3 contains 15 residues. CDR1 and CDR2 (germline): SGHTA, FQGNSA. The CDR3 nucleotides read TGTGCCAGCAGCTTTGGGGTGTCATACGCTTCACCCCTCCACTTT. Protein product: CASSFGVSYASPLHF.

This clone has only a few counts. The rearrangement uses TRBV7-9 and TRBJ1-4, with 9 bases matching TRBD1. CDR1 is SEHNR and CDR2 is FQNEAQ in the germline V gene (reference sequence). This CDR3 is 15 amino acids long. V lost 5 bases and J lost 5; bases outside the gene matches: 6. CDR3 protein: CASSPGTGPNEKLFF. CDR3 nucleotide sequence: TGTGCCAGCAGCCCCGGGACAGGGCCGAATGAAAAACTGTTTTTT.

The chain has TRBV10-3 and TRBJ1-2; perhaps TRBD1 as D (5 bases). The V gene's germline CDR1 is ENHRY and CDR2 SYGVKD. Trimming took 2 bases from V and 6 from J, leaving 13 bases between them. This CDR3 is 14 amino acids long. CDR3 sequence (DNA): TGTGCCATCAGTGAGAGAGAGGGGTGGGATGGCTACACCTTC. Translation gives CAISEREGWDGYTF.

The V gene is TRBV12-5, the J gene TRBJ2-1, with 11 bases identical to TRBD2. The length of the CDR3 is 13 residues. With V trimmed by 7 bases and J by 9 bases, 5 bases remained unmatched. In germline, CDR1 is LGHNT, CDR2 FRNRAP. In DNA, the CDR3 is TGTGCTAGTGCGCGGCTAGCGGGGGGTGAGCAGTTCTTC. The encoded protein is CASARLAGGEQFF.

The rearrangement links TRBV28 to TRBJ2-2, with D unclear. V dropped 1 base and J dropped 4 bases, with 4 bases sitting between them. The CDR3 runs 13 residues. The germline V gene encodes CDR1 MDHEN and CDR2 SYDVKM. The CDR3 bases are TGTGCCAGCAGTTTATACTTCACCGGGGAGCTGTTTTTT. Its protein product is CASSLYFTGELFF.

The genes are TRBV5-1 and TRBJ2-1; 15 bases line up with TRBD2. There are 16 residues in the CDR3. Germline assignment: CDR1 SGHRS and CDR2 YFSETQ. The V gene end was trimmed by 4 bases and the J gene end by 6 bases; junction bases not matched to a gene: 5. CDR3 DNA: TGCGCCAGCAGCGCCGGGACTAGCGGGAGGCTCAATGAGCAGTTCTTC. Its protein product is CASSAGTSGRLNEQFF.

The DNA for the CDR3 is TGCGCCAGCAGTGCATACCCCGGGGGTGAGCAGTTCTTC. It specifies CASSAYPGGEQFF. The genes are TRBV10-1 and TRBJ2-1; D may be TRBD2 (6 bases). The CDR3 extends over 13 amino acids. Trimming stripped 4 bases from V and 9 bases from J, with 13 bases between. CDR1 and CDR2 (germline): WNHNN, SYGVQD (reference sequence).

The chain couples TRBV29-1 to TRBJ2-2, with 14 positions matching TRBD2. The CDR3 spans 17 residues. V lost 6 bases and J lost 1; bases outside the gene matches: 7. Germline values: CDR1 SQVTM, CDR2 ANQGSEA. The CDR3 DNA sequence: TGCAGCGTCCGGGGGACTAGCGGGAGCGGGAACACCGGGGAGCTGTTTTTT. This sequence encodes CSVRGTSGSGNTGELFF.